This is a list of T cell receptor beta chains from one sample in a study of CD8+ T cells in alopecia areata. Some clones are missing from TCRdb's copy, which holds only in-frame ones; the method was immunoSEQ multiplex PCR. The data contain 3,800 or so clones, roughly three quarters of them seen just once; the ten biggest clones take up approximately 9.7%. The sequences come from skin, collected at week 24, from a patient treated with tofacitinib. These receptors were obtained from a human donor with alopecia areata. Both conserved end residues are trimmed from each CDR3. Each record gives: CDR3 protein, V gene, clone size, J gene. Not all rows give a size; the values are once, few, many and, for expanded clones, a class.

CDR3: ASSTYRAGEEQY
V: TRBV19
size: .
J: TRBJ2-7

CDR3: ASSFRGGSPLH
V: TRBV27
size: .
J: TRBJ1-6

CDR3: ASSRSNSGTDTQY
V: TRBV7-9
size: .
J: TRBJ2-3

CDR3: ASSLAPGANNRIAKNIQY
V: TRBV7-2
size: few
J: TRBJ2-4

CDR3: ASSFRDRTSNEQF
V: TRBV5-8
size: .
J: TRBJ2-1

CDR3: ASSLGAGTYEQY
V: TRBV5-7
size: once
J: TRBJ2-7

CDR3: ASGRPTPALSGNTIY
V: TRBV12-5
size: .
J: TRBJ1-3

CDR3: ASSSVGLNTEAF
V: TRBV27
size: .
J: TRBJ1-1

CDR3: ASSQEGYPINEQF
V: TRBV4-1
size: .
J: TRBJ2-1

CDR3: ASSIVPGGTEAF
V: TRBV19
size: .
J: TRBJ1-1